A selection of T cell receptor beta chains follows, all from one sample in a study of cytomegalovirus exposure and HLA in healthy donors. The method was immunoSEQ multiplex PCR; TCRdb's version includes in-frame clones alone and lacks a portion of them. Of about 160,000 clones listed, 81% are singletons. Sequenced material: PBMCs. The receptor set was obtained from a middle-aged man in good health and CMV-seropositive. Each CDR3 is given without its conserved first and last residue. Clone size is stated in some rows and not others, as once, few, many or a class when expanded.

V gene	clone size	J gene	CDR3 protein
TRBV7-8	once	TRBJ2-4	ASSLGVVKNIQY
TRBV2	-	TRBJ2-7	ASTPRGEQY
TRBV2	-	TRBJ2-1	ASGQGNEQF
TRBV27	-	TRBJ1-2	ASSKQGGGGYT
TRBV27	-	TRBJ2-1	ASSLNSEQF
TRBV9	-	TRBJ2-5	ASSVEAGLLQETQY
TRBV5-8	-	TRBJ1-2	ASSLRVIYGYT
TRBV4-2	-	TRBJ2-1	ASSQGTRNGEQF
TRBV7-9	once	TRBJ2-5	ASSSKGGRETQY
TRBV5-4	-	TRBJ2-1	ASSRALAGGGYNEQF
TRBV7-8	-	TRBJ2-5	ASSPPAGGGETQY
TRBV18	-	TRBJ2-6	ASSPHAPSSGANVLT
TRBV9	-	TRBJ1-4	ASSVGGNDEKLF
TRBV6-5	once	TRBJ2-3	ASSYGGARTDTQY
TRBV25-1	once	TRBJ1-2	ASSEDRPEIYGYT
TRBV6-6	once	TRBJ1-2	ASRAGGRHYGYT
TRBV10-3	-	TRBJ2-7	AISSPSGVAYEQY
TRBV2	-	TRBJ1-2	ASSPTTGGLGYT
TRBV7-2	-	TRBJ1-2	ASSLARDRLDAGYGYT
TRBV18	-	TRBJ2-7	ASSPPETGNEQY
TRBV5-4	-	TRBJ1-6	ASSLAGGYNSPLH
TRBV5-1	once	TRBJ2-1	ASTTPRGGSYNEQF
TRBV2	-	TRBJ2-5	ASSEEWRKETQY
TRBV6-6	-	TRBJ2-1	ASSRGNEQF
TRBV6-1	-	TRBJ2-1	ASSDLAGGRSNEQF
TRBV10-3	-	TRBJ2-7	AISEGPAGGEQY
TRBV5-4	-	TRBJ2-7	ASSPFLSSREQY
TRBV6-1	-	TRBJ1-2	ASSKEGIGYT
TRBV10-3	-	TRBJ2-5	AISPGIGTEQETQY
TRBV6-1	-	TRBJ2-1	ASGRSNEQF
TRBV11-2	-	-	ASSQDRASYEQY
TRBV6-5	-	TRBJ2-2	ASRDRAYTGELF
TRBV5-1	once	TRBJ2-1	ASSSGTEYNEQF
TRBV30	once	TRBJ1-1	AWRGGLTNTEAF
TRBV7-9	-	TRBJ2-7	ASSEARGNYEQY
TRBV6-1	-	TRBJ2-7	ASSNPGHYYEQY